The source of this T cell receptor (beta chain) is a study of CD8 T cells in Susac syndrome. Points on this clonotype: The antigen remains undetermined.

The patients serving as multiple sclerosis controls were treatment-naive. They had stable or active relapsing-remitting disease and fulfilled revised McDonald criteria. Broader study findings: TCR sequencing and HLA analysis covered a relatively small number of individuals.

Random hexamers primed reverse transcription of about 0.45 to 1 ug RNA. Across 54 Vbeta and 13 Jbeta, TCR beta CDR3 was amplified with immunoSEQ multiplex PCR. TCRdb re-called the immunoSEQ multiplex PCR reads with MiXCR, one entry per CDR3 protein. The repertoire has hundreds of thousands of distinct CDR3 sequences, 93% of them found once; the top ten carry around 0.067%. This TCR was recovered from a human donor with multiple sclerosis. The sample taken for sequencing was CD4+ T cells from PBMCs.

CDR3 DNA sequence: TGTGCCACTCACCAAAGGGATTCTGGAAACACCATATATTTT. Translation gives CATHQRDSGNTIYF. The chain has TRBV10-3 and TRBJ1-3; D ambiguous. V was trimmed by 10 bases and J by 1 base, leaving 14 bases between them. This CDR3 has 14 residues. Germline CDR1 is ENHRY and CDR2 is SYGVKD.